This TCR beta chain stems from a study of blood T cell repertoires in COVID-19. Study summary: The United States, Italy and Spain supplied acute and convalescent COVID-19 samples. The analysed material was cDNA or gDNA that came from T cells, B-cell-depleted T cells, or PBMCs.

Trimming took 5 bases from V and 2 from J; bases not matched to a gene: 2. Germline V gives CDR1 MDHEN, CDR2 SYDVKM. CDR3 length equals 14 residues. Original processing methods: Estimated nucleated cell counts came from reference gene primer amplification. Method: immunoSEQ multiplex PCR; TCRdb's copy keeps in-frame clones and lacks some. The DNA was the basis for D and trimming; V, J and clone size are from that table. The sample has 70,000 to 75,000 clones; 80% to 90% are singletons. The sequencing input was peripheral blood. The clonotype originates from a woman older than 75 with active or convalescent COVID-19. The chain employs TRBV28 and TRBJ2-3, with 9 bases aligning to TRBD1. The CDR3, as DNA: TGTGCCAGCAGTACACAGGGGGCCACAGATACGCAGTATTTT. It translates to CASSTQGATDTQYF.